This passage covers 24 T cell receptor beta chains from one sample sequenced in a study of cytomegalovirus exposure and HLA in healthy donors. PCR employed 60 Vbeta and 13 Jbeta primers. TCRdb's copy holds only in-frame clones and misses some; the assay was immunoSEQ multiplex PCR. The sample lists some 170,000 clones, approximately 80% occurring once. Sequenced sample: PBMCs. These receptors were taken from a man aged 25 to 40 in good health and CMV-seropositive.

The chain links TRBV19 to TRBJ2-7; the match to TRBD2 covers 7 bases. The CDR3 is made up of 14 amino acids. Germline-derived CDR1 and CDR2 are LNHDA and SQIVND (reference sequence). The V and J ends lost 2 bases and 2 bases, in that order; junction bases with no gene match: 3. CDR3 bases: TGTGCCAGTAGTATACGGGGGGTCGCCTACGAGCAGTACTTC. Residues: CASSIRGVAYEQYF.

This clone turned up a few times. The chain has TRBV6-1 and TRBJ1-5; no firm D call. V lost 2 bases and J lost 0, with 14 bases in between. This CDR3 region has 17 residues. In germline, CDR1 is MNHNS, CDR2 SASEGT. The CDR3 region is CASSELDGRYSNQPQHF. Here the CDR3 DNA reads TGTGCCAGCAGTGAACTGGACGGGAGGTATAGCAATCAGCCCCAGCATTTT.

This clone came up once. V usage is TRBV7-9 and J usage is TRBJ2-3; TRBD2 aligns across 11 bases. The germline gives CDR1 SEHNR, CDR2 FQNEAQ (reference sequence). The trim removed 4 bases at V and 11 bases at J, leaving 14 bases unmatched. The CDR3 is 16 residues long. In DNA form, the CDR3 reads TGTGCCAGCAGCTCCACGTCCGGGACTAGCGGAATGATGCAGTATTTT. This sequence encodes CASSSTSGTSGMMQYF.

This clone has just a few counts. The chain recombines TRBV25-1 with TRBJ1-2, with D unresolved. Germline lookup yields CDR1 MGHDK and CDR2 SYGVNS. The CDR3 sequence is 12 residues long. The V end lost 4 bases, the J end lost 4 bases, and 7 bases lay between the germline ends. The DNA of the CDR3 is TGTGCCAGCAGTGCCACGGGCTATGGCTACACCTTC. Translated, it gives CASSATGYGYTF.

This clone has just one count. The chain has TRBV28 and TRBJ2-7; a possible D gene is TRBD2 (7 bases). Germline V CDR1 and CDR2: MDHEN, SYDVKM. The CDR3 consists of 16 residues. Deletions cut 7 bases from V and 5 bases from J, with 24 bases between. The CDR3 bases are TGTGCCAGCAAGAGCACTCCGGGGGGCCTTCTTAACGAGCAGTACTTC. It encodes CASKSTPGGLLNEQYF.

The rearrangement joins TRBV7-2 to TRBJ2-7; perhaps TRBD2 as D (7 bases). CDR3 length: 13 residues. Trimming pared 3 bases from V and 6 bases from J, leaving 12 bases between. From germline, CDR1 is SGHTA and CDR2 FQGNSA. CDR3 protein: CASSFEGGLEQYF. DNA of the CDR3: TGTGCCAGCAGCTTTGAGGGGGGGCTCGAGCAGTACTTC.

For the CDR3, the DNA is TGCGCCAGCATGGGACAGGGGGGTGAGAATGAGCAGTTCTTC. Its protein is CASMGQGGENEQFF. V usage is TRBV5-1 and J usage is TRBJ2-1; 11 nucleotides agree with TRBD1. The CDR3 is made up of 14 amino acids. V gave up 6 bases and J gave up 7 bases; unmatched junction bases: 6. From germline, CDR1 is SGHRS and CDR2 YFSETQ.

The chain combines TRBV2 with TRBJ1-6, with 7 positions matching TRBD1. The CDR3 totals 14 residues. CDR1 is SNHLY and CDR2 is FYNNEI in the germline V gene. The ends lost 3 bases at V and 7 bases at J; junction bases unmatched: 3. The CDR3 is CASSDGTENSPLHF. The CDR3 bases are TGTGCCAGCAGTGACGGGACAGAGAATTCACCCCTCCACTTT.

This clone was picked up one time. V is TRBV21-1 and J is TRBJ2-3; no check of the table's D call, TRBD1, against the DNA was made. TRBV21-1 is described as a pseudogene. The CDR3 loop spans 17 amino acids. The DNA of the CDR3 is TGTGCCAGCAGCATAAACGGGACAGAAACTAGCACAGATACGCAGTATTTT. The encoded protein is CASSINGTETSTDTQYF.

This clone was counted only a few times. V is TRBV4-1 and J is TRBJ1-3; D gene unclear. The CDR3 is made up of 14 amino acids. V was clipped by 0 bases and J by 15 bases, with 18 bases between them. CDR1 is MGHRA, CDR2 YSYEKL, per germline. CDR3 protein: CASSQDSATPARYF. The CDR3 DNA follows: TGCGCCAGCAGCCAAGATAGTGCGACACCCGCTCGATATTTT.

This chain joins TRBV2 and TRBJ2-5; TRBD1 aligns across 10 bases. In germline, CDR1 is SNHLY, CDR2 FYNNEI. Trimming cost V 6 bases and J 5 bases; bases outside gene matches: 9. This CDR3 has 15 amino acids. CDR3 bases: TGTGCCAGCAGCCCGAGACAGGGGGCGAGGGAGACCCAGTACTTC. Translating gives CASSPRQGARETQYF. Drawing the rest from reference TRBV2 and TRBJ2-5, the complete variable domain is EPEVTQTPSHQVTQMGQEVILRCVPISNHLYFYWYRQILGQKVEFLVSFYNNEISEKSEIFDDQFSVERPDGSNFTLKIRSTKLEDSAMYFCASSPRQGARETQYFGPGTRLLVL.

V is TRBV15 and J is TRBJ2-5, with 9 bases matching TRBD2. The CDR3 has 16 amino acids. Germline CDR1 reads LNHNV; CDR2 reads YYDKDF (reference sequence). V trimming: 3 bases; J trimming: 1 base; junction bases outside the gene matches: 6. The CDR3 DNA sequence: TGTGCCACCAGCAGTCATCAGCGGGGGGCCCAAGAGACCCAGTACTTC. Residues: CATSSHQRGAQETQYF.

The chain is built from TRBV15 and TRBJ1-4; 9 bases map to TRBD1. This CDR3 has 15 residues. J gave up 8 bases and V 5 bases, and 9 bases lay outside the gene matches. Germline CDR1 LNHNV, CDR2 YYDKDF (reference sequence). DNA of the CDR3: TGTGCCACCAGCCGAAACAGGGGGCAGAACGAAAAACTGTTTTTT. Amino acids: CATSRNRGQNEKLFF.

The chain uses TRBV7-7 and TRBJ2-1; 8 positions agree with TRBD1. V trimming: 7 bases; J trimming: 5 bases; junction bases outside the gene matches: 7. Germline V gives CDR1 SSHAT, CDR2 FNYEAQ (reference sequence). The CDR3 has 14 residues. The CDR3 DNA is TGTGCCAGCACTCTAGGACAGGGTCACAATGAGCAGTTCTTC. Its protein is CASTLGQGHNEQFF.

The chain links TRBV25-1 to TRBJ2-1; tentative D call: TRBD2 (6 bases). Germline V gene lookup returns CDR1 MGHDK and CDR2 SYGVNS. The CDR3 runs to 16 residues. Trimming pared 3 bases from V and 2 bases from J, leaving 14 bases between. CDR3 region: CASSDITAGTYNEQFF. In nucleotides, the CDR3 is TGTGCCAGCAGTGATATTACCGCGGGGACCTACAATGAGCAGTTCTTC.

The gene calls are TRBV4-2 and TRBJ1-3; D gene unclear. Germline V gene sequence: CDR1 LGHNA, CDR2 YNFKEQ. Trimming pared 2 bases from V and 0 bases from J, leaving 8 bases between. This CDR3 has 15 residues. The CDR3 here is CASSQQDGSGNTIYF. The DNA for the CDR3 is TGTGCCAGCAGCCAACAGGATGGCTCTGGAAACACCATATATTTT.

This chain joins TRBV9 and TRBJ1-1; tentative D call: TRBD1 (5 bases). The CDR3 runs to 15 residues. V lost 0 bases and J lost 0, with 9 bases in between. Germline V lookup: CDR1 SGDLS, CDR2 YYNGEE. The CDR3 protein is CASSVGRGVNTEAFF. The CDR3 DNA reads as TGTGCCAGCAGCGTAGGTCGGGGGGTGAACACTGAAGCTTTCTTT.

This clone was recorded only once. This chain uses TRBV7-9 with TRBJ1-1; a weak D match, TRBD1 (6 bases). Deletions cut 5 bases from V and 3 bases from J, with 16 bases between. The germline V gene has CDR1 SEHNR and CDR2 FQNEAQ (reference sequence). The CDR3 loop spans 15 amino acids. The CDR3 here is CASSARSGVDTEAFF. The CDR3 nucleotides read TGTGCCAGCAGCGCCCGATCAGGGGTTGACACTGAAGCTTTCTTT.

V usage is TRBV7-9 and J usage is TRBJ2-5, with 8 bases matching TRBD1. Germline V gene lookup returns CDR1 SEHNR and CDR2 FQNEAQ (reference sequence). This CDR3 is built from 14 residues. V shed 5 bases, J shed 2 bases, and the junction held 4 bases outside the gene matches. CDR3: CASSKDRDQETQYF. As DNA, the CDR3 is TGTGCCAGCAGCAAGGACAGGGATCAAGAGACCCAGTACTTC.

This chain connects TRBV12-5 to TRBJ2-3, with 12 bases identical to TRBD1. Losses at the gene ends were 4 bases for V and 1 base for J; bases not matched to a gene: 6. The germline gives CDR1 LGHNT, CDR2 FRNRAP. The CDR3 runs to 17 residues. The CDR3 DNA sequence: TGTGCTAGTGGTTCAGGGACAGGGGGCAGGGGCACAGATACGCAGTATTTT. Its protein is CASGSGTGGRGTDTQYF. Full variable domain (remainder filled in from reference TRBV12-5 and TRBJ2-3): DARVTQTPRHKVTEMGQEVTMRCQPILGHNTVFWYRQTMMQGLELLAYFRNRAPLDDSGMPKDRFSAEMPDATLATLKIQPSEPRDSAVYFCASGSGTGGRGTDTQYFGPGTRLTVL.

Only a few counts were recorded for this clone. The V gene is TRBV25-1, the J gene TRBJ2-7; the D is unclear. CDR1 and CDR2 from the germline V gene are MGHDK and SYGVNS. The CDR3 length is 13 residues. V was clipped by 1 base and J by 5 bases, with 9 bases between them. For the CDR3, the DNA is TGTGCCAGCAGTGAATCGGAGCCCCACGAGCAGTACTTC. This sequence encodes CASSESEPHEQYF.

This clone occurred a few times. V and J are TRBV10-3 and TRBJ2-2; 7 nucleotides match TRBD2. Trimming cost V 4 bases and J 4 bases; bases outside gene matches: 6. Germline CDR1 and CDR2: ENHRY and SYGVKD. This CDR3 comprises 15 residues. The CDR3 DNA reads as TGTGCCATCAGTGTGGGAGGGGCGGTCACCGGGGAGCTGTTTTTT. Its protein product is CAISVGGAVTGELFF.

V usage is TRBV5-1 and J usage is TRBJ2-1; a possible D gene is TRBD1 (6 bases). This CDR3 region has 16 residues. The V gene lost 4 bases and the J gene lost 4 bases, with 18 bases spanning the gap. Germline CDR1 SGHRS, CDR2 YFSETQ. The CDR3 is CASSQDSRPPYNEQFF. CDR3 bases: TGCGCCAGCAGCCAGGACAGCCGGCCCCCTTACAATGAGCAGTTCTTC.

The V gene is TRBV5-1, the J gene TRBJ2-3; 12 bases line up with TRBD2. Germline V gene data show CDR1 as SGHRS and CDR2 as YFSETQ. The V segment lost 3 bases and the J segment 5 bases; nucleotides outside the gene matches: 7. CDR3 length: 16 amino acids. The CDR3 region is CASSSGLAGSRDTQYF. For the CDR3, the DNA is TGCGCCAGCAGCTCCGGACTAGCGGGGTCCCGAGATACGCAGTATTTT.